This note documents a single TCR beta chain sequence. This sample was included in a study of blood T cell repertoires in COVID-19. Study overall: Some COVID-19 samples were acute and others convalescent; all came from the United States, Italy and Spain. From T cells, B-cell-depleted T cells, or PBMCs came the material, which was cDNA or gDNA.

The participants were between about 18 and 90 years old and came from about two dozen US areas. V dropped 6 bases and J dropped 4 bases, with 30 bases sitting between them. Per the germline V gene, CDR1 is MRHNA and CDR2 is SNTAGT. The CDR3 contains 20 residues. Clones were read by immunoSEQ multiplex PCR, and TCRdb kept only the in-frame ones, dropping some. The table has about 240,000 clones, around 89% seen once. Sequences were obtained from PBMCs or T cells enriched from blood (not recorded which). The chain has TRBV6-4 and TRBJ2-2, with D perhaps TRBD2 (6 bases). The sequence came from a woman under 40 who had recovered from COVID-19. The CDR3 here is CASRTTPLTGTPSGTGELFF. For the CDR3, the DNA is TGTGCCAGCAGGACGACTCCATTAACCGGGACTCCGAGCGGCACCGGGGAGCTGTTTTTT.